These 13 T cell receptor beta chains were sequenced from one sample in a study of shared clonotypes between healthy human individuals. This table comes from immunoSEQ multiplex PCR, and its TCRdb copy is limited to in-frame clones, with some not included. The profile shows about 480,000 clones, around 79% of them singletons. Material: PBMCs. These receptors originate from a woman between 40 and 55 years old in good health. Some clones in this sample may be carry-over from other donors' samples.

The chain recombines TRBV5-1 with TRBJ1-2, with TRBD1 as a possible D gene (6 bases). The CDR3 contains 14 residues. The ends were cut back, 5 bases at V and 8 bases at J, with 19 bases in the middle. Germline values: CDR1 SGHRS, CDR2 YFSETQ. CDR3 region: CASSLGGDSTGYTF. CDR3 coding DNA: TGCGCCAGCAGTTTAGGGGGAGACTCGACGGGCTACACCTTC.

The rearrangement links TRBV5-1 to TRBJ2-2; 7 nucleotides line up with TRBD2. The germline V gene has CDR1 SGHRS and CDR2 YFSETQ. The length of the CDR3 is 16 residues. Trimming at V came to 4 bases and at J to 1 base, leaving 7 bases not matched to a gene. The CDR3 here is CASSTSSGGNTGELFF. The CDR3 nucleotides are TGCGCCAGCAGCACAAGTTCGGGAGGGAACACCGGGGAGCTGTTTTTT. Complete variable domain (other parts from reference TRBV5-1 and TRBJ2-2): KAGVTQTPRYLIKTRGQQVTLSCSPISGHRSVSWYQQTPGQGLQFLFEYFSETQRNKGNFPGRFSGRQFSNSRSEMNVSTLELGDSALYLCASSTSSGGNTGELFFGEGSRLTVL.

The rearrangement links TRBV10-1 to TRBJ1-4, with 10 bases fitting TRBD1. V shed 6 bases, J shed 11 bases, and the junction held 9 bases outside the gene matches. CDR1 and CDR2 from the germline V gene are WNHNN and SYGVQD (reference sequence). The CDR3 is made up of 14 amino acids. CDR3 sequence reads: CASRKGQGTGKLFF. CDR3 nucleotide sequence: TGCGCCAGCAGAAAGGGACAGGGGACGGGGAAACTGTTTTTT.

The rearrangement links TRBV18 to TRBJ2-7; D gene ambiguous. V was cut by 3 bases and J by 2 bases, with 11 bases left in between. The CDR3 loop spans 14 amino acids. Per the germline V gene, CDR1 is KGHSH and CDR2 is LQKENI. The CDR3 coding sequence is TGTGCCAGCTCACCGCTTGCAGACCCCTACGAGCAGTACTTC. Amino acids: CASSPLADPYEQYF.

The chain uses TRBV14 and TRBJ2-7; 7 bases agree with TRBD2. The CDR3 spans 16 residues. The V segment lost 4 bases and the J segment 0 bases; nucleotides outside the gene matches: 9. Germline CDR1 and CDR2: SGHDN and FVKESK. This CDR3 is CASSPFSGSTSYEQYF. The CDR3, as DNA: TGTGCCAGCAGCCCCTTTAGCGGGTCCACCTCCTACGAGCAGTACTTC.

The rearrangement joins TRBV6-4 to TRBJ2-1; 7 bases map to TRBD1. The CDR3 has 14 residues. Trimming took 6 bases from V and 8 from J; bases not matched to a gene: 10. The V gene's germline CDR1 is MRHNA and CDR2 SNTAGT. As DNA, the CDR3 is TGTGCCAGCAGCCTAGGCAGGGGGTCTGATGAGCAGTTCTTC. Amino acids: CASSLGRGSDEQFF.

CDR3 nucleotide sequence: TGTGCCACCCACCCCCCAGGGGGCAGGGATGAAAAACTGTTTTTT. This sequence encodes CATHPPGGRDEKLFF. The gene calls are TRBV28 and TRBJ1-4; 8 bases align to TRBD1. Germline CDR1 and CDR2: MDHEN and SYDVKM. This CDR3 contains 15 residues. The V segment lost 10 bases and the J segment 6 bases; nucleotides outside the gene matches: 13.

The sample holds one count of this clone. The V and J genes are TRBV6-5 and TRBJ2-7; possible D gene TRBD2, 7 bases. Per the germline V gene, CDR1 is MNHEY and CDR2 is SVGAGI. This CDR3 spans 13 amino acids. The germline V and J ends were trimmed by 5 bases and 5 bases, with 13 bases remaining between them. The CDR3 region is CASSPRGANEQYF. DNA for the CDR3: TGTGCCAGCAGTCCTCGGGGGGCCAACGAGCAGTACTTC.

This chain connects TRBV2 to TRBJ2-3, with TRBD2 as a possible D gene (6 bases). Trimming shortened V by 3 bases and J by 4 bases, and 8 bases separated the two germline ends. Germline CDR1 SNHLY, CDR2 FYNNEI. The CDR3 length is 13 residues. CDR3 loop: CASSEGTADTQYF. In DNA, the CDR3 is TGTGCCAGCAGTGAGGGGACTGCAGATACGCAGTATTTT.

A word on this clone: One end of the junction is discordant with germline, which a read error may explain. J is TRBJ2-5 and V is TRBV7-7; TRBD2 is a possible D gene (5 bases). This CDR3 is 13 amino acids long. The germline V gene encodes CDR1 SSHAT and CDR2 FNYEAQ (reference sequence). The CDR3: CASSSGLQETQYF. CDR3 DNA: TGTGCTAGCAGCTCGGGATTACAAGAGACCCAGTACTTC.

In this sample, this clone turned up a few times. The chain links TRBV9 to TRBJ2-5; TRBD2 might be the D (5 bases). CDR1 and CDR2 from the germline V gene are SGDLS and YYNGEE. The V end was cut by 0 bases, the J end by 4 bases, with 10 bases between. The CDR3 runs to 14 residues. This CDR3 is CASSVEGRGETQYF. The CDR3 region has the DNA TGTGCCAGCAGCGTAGAGGGCCGGGGAGAGACCCAGTACTTC.

This clone was observed once. The CDR3 region has the DNA TGTGCCACCGCGATGGGTCGTTCCCGGCCTTTGGAAGAAGCTTTCTTT. Translated, it gives CATAMGRSRPLEEAFF. This chain joins TRBV19 and TRBJ1-1, with unresolved D. Germline V CDR1 and CDR2: LNHDA, SQIVND (reference sequence). The CDR3 runs to 16 residues. Trimming took off 10 bases at V and 8 bases at J, with 29 bases between the two ends.

Only one count was recorded for this clone. The chain employs TRBV5-1 and TRBJ1-4; D gene unclear. Trimming stripped 7 bases from V and 5 bases from J, with 15 bases between. The CDR3 is 14 residues long. Germline CDR1 and CDR2: SGHRS and YFSETQ. CDR3 in DNA: TGCGCCAGCCGGCGTGACGGTGGGAATGAAAAACTGTTTTTT. It codes for CASRRDGGNEKLFF.